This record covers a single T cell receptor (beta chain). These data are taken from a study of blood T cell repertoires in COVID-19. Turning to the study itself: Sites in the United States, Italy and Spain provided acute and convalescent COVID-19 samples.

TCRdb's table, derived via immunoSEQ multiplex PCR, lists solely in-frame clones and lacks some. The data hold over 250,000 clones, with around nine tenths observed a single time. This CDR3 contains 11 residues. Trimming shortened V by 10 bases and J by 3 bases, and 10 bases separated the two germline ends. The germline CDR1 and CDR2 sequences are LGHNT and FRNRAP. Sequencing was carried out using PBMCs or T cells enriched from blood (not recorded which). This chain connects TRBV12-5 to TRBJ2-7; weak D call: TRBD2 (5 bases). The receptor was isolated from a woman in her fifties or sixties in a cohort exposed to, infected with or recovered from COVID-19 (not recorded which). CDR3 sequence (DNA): TGTGCTATGAGGGTGCACTACGAGCAGTACTTC. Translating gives CAMRVHYEQYF.